Given below is one T cell receptor (beta chain) in context. The antigen it recognizes is unknown. There are no base qualities to consult, and no much larger clone falls within one base. FACS was used to sort CD4+ or CD8+ cells into naive T cells, defined as CD45RA+, and memory T cells, defined as CD45RO+. A couple of healthy control subjects provided the T cells used for TCR sequencing. Sorted T cell subsets that were not stimulated were used as baseline controls for the mixed lymphocyte reactions. The Qiagen DNeasy Blood & Tissue Kit was used to extract genomic DNA. A multiplexed two-step PCR with Vbeta-specific forward primers and Jbeta-specific reverse primers was used to amplify the TCRbeta CDR3 regions. The TCRbeta libraries were sequenced on an Illumina instrument via the immunoSEQ service. Turning to the authors' computational methods: V, D and J genes were assigned using IMGT annotation, and counts were corrected for multiplex PCR bias using synthetic CDR3 analogues. In the immunoSEQ Analyzer, repertoire clonality was calculated as one minus the normalized Shannon entropy. Clonal expansion was defined using Fisher's exact test with Benjamini-Hochberg false discovery rate control and a two-tailed threshold of P<0.01. This immuneACCESS table, as held by TCRdb, lists in-frame sequences with V and J called but not all clones. Of the missing ones, under half trace to an unresolved V gene in checked studies; the others have no known cause. V and J calls and clone size are those listed in that table; D and trimming were worked out from the DNA. The sample table records 25,000 to 30,000 clones; less than 85% of these occur just once. The ten most abundant clones make up 0.4% of the sample.

CDR1 and CDR2 (SGHVS, FQNEAQ) derive from the germline V gene. Clipping removes 4 bases from V and 3 bases from J, with 3 as the unmatched junction base count. The CDR3 holds 14 amino acids from the cysteine to the phenylalanine. This entry keeps only the CDR3 DNA: 42 bases, framed from base 1. The data stem from a study of regulatory dendritic cells for organ transplantation (dated 2017 in TCRdb). Background on the whole study: Before and after allostimulation with regulatory or mature dendritic cells, TCRbeta repertoires were sequenced from sorted naive and memory CD4+ and CD8+ T cells.

General conclusions and limits of the study: Of the resting subsets, memory CD8+ T cells had the largest number of alloreactive TCR clonotypes. Only a couple of subjects were sequenced, and considerable between-individual heterogeneity in the alloreactive memory CD8+ T cell pool was noted by the authors. Repertoires were highly diverse in naive CD4+ and CD8+ T cells, less diverse in memory cells, and most oligoclonal in memory CD8+ cells. Expansion of memory CD8+ clones was induced by allostimulation in both subjects, but more limited expansion appeared to be induced by regulatory dendritic cells than by mature dendritic cells.

The material sequenced was naive CD8+ T cells from blood. The cell subset or site tag for this specimen amounts to: CD45RA+ naive T cells. The receptor was derived from a human donor in good health. Recombination linked TRBV7-8 to TRBJ1-5; the central 7 bases match TRBD1. The nucleotides are TGTGCCAGCAGCTGGACAGGCTCCAATCAGCCCCAGCATTTT. Translated, it reads CASSWTGSNQPQHF.